Shown below are 10 T cell receptor beta chains from a single sample sequenced in a study of shared clonotypes between healthy human individuals. Here immunoSEQ multiplex PCR was the method, and the copy in TCRdb shows in-frame clones only, minus some. The sample has 950,000 to 1,300,000 clones; about 74% are singletons. Sequenced sample: memory CD4+ T cells sorted from blood. Subset noted: CD45RA-negative fraction. Receptor source: a young man in good health.

For this clone: The junction departs from germline at one end; a sequencing error may be responsible. The chain carries TRBV6-1 and TRBJ2-3, with 9 bases aligning to TRBD2. The germline gives CDR1 MNHNS, CDR2 SASEGT. The CDR3 has 16 amino acids. CDR3 nucleotide sequence: TGTGCCAGCAGAGAAGGGGCTAGCGGGGTCACAGATACGCAGTATTTT. Its protein is CASREGASGVTDTQYF.

The chain links TRBV4-2 to TRBJ2-7; D tentatively reads TRBD1 or TRBD2 (5 bases each). Germline V gene sequence: CDR1 LGHNA, CDR2 YNFKEQ. Deletions cut 0 bases from V and 6 bases from J, with 15 bases between. The CDR3 sequence is 15 residues long. CDR3 nucleotides: TGTGCCAGCAGCCAAGAATCTGCCAGGGACGGCGAGCAGTACTTC. Translated, it gives CASSQESARDGEQYF.

The J gene is TRBJ2-7, the V gene TRBV27; perhaps TRBD2 as D (6 bases). V was clipped by 5 bases and J by 8 bases, with 16 bases between them. CDR1 and CDR2 (germline): MNHEY, SMNVEV (reference sequence). The CDR3 has 13 residues. The CDR3 loop reads CASSPGLTFQQYF. The DNA for the CDR3 is TGTGCCAGCAGTCCGGGACTTACTTTCCAGCAGTACTTC.

This clone was detected ten times or more. J is TRBJ2-5 and V is TRBV7-9; perhaps TRBD1 as D (5 bases). With the DNA end fitting TRBJ2-7 better, the J assignment may be wrong. CDR3 length: 14 residues. Per germline, CDR1 SEHNR and CDR2 FQNEAQ (reference sequence). CDR3 DNA sequence: TGTGCCAGCAGCTTACCGACAGACATTAACGAGCAGTACTTC. Translation: CASSLPTDINEQYF.

The gene calls are TRBV6-5 and TRBJ1-1; D is unclear. This CDR3 is 11 amino acids long. Looked up from germline, CDR1 is MNHEY and CDR2 is SVGAGI. Trimming left V 6 bases short and J 5 bases short, with 7 bases between. DNA of the CDR3: TGTGCCAGCAGGCAACAGACTGAAGCTTTCTTT. Protein: CASRQQTEAFF.

This chain links TRBV25-1 with TRBJ2-7; 11 bases map to TRBD1. Unmatched junction bases numbered 13, after V lost 6 bases and J lost 3 bases. The CDR3 is 17 residues long. From germline, CDR1 is MGHDK and CDR2 SYGVNS. CDR3 region: CASSPGTGGIYSYEQYF. The DNA of the CDR3 is TGTGCCAGCAGCCCCGGGACAGGGGGAATTTATAGCTACGAGCAGTACTTC.

This clone was observed a handful of times. The chain is built from TRBV19 and TRBJ2-2, with TRBD2 matching 12 bases. CDR3 length: 14 amino acids. Germline V gene data show CDR1 as LNHDA and CDR2 as SQIVND (reference sequence). The trim removed 8 bases at V and 7 bases at J, leaving 5 bases unmatched. CDR3 bases: TGTGCCAGTGGACTAGCGGGACTAGGCGGGGAGCTGTTTTTT. This encodes CASGLAGLGGELFF.

The genes are TRBV6-1 and TRBJ2-4, with D perhaps TRBD1 or TRBD2 (6 bases each). V was shortened by 4 bases and J by 4 bases, with 17 bases between the two germline ends. CDR3 length: 16 residues. CDR1 and CDR2 from the germline V gene are MNHNS and SASEGT. The CDR3 nucleotides are TGTGCCAGCAGTGGAACGGACCGGGGGCGAAAAAACATTCAGTACTTC. This codes for CASSGTDRGRKNIQYF.

V and J are TRBV6-5 and TRBJ1-2; possible D gene TRBD1, 6 bases. CDR1 is MNHEY, CDR2 SVGAGI, per germline. The CDR3 is 16 residues long. The V end lost 0 bases, the J end lost 8 bases, and 19 bases lay between the germline ends. DNA of the CDR3: TGTGCCAGCAGTTACTCCGGGGGCAGGGCGGGAGAGGGCTACACCTTC. Amino acids: CASSYSGGRAGEGYTF.

This chain joins TRBV7-2 and TRBJ1-2; no definite D call. The ends were cut back, 3 bases at V and 4 bases at J, with 9 bases in the middle. Per the germline V gene, CDR1 is SGHTA and CDR2 is FQGNSA. This CDR3 is 13 amino acids long. CDR3 in DNA: TGTGCCAGCAGCTTCGACACTGCCTATGGCTACACCTTC. As protein: CASSFDTAYGYTF. Supplemented by reference TRBV7-2 and TRBJ1-2, the full variable domain reads GAGVSQSPSNKVTEKGKDVELRCDPISGHTALYWYRQSLGQGLEFLIYFQGNSAPDKSGLPSDRFSAERTGGSVSTLTIQRTQQEDSAVYLCASSFDTAYGYTFGSGTRLTVV.